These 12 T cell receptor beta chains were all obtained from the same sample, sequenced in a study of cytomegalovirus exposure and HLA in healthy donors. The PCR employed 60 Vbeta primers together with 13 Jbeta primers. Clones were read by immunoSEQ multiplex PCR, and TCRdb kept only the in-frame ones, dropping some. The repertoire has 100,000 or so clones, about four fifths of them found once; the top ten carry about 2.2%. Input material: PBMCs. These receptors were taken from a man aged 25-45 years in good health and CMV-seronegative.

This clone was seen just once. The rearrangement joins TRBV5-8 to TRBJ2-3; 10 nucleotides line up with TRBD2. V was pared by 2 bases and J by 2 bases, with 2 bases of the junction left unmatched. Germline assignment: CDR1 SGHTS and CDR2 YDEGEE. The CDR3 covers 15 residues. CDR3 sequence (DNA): TGTGCCAGCAGCTTCGGACTAGCGGACACAGATACGCAGTATTTT. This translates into CASSFGLADTDTQYF.

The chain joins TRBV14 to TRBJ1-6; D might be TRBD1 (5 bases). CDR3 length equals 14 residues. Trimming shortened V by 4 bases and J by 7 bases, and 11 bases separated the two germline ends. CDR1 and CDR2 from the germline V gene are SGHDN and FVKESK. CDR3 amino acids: CASSPGLENSPLHF. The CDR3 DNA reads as TGTGCCAGCAGCCCGGGACTAGAGAATTCACCCCTCCACTTT.

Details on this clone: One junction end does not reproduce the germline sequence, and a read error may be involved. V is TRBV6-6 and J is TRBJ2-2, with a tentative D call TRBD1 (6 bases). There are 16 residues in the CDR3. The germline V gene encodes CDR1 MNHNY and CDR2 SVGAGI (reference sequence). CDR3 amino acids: CATSFGGATGGGELFF. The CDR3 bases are TGTGCCACCAGTTTTGGGGGAGCGACAGGAGGCGGGGAGCTGTTTTTT.

In DNA, the CDR3 is TGTGCCTGGAGTGTAGCGGAGTATTCACCCCTCCACTTT. Encoded protein: CAWSVAEYSPLHF. This chain joins TRBV30 and TRBJ1-6; no firm D call. This CDR3 is 13 amino acids long. The V end was cut by 0 bases, the J end by 8 bases, with 8 bases between. Looked up from germline, CDR1 is GTSNPN and CDR2 is SVGIG (reference sequence).

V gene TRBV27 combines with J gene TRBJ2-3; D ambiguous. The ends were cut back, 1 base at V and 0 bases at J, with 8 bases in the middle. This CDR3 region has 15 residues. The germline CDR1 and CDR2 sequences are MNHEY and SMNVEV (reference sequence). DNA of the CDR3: TGTGCCAGCAGTTTATTCCAACTAAGCACAGATACGCAGTATTTT. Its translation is CASSLFQLSTDTQYF.

CDR3 in amino acids: CASSIRDRGSGELFF. As DNA, the CDR3 is TGTGCCAGCAGTATCCGGGACAGGGGGTCCGGGGAGCTGTTTTTT. The chain links TRBV6-6 to TRBJ2-2; 11 bases line up with TRBD1. This CDR3 spans 15 amino acids. CDR1 and CDR2 (germline): MNHNY, SVGAGI (reference sequence). J was trimmed by 6 bases and V by 5 bases; bases with no gene match: 5.

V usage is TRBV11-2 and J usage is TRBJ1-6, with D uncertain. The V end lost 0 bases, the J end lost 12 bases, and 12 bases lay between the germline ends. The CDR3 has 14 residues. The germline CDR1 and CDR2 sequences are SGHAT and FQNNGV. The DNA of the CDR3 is TGTGCCAGCAGCTTAGAATTGGCGGGGAAACCCCTCCACTTT. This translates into CASSLELAGKPLHF.

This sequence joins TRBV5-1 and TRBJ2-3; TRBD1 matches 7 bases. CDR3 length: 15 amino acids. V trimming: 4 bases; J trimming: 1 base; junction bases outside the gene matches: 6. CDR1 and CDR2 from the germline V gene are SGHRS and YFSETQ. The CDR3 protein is CASSPRQGGTDTQYF. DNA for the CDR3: TGCGCCAGCAGCCCTAGGCAGGGGGGCACAGATACGCAGTATTTT.

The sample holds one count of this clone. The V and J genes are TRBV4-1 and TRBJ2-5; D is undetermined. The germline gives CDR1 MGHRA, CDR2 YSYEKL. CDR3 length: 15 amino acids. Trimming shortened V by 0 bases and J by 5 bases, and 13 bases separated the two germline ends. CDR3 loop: CASSQEPARSETQYF. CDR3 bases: TGCGCCAGCAGCCAAGAGCCAGCCCGGAGCGAGACCCAGTACTTC.

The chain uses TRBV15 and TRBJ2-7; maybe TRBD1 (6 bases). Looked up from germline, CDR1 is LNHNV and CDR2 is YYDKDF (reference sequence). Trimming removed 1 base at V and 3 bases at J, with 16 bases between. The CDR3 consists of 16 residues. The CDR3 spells CATSRVPGATIYEQYF. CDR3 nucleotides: TGTGCCACCAGCAGAGTACCAGGGGCGACAATCTACGAGCAGTACTTC.

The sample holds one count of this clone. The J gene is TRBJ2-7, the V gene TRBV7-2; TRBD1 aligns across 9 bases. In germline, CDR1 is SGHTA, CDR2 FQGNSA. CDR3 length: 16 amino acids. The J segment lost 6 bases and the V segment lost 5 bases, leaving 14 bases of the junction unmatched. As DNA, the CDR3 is TGTGCCAGCAGCCCGTTCACAGGGGGCGCAGCTCGCGAGCAGTACTTC. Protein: CASSPFTGGAAREQYF.

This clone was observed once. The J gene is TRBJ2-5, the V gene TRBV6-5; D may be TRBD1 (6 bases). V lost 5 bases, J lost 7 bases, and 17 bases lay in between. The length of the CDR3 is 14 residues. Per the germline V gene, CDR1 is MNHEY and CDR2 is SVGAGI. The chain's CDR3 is CASSPTGSVGTQYF. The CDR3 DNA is TGTGCCAGCAGTCCCACAGGGTCCGTGGGGACCCAGTACTTC.